A selection of T cell receptor beta chains follows, all from one sample in a study of blood T cell repertoires in COVID-19. Sequencing was performed with immunoSEQ multiplex PCR; in TCRdb, only in-frame clones are kept and a portion is missing. The sample holds some 200,000 clones, around four fifths seen once. Material: PBMCs or T cells enriched from blood (not recorded which). Receptors were obtained from a man between 40 and 49 years old who had recovered from COVID-19. CDR3s include the opening cysteine and the closing phenylalanine or tryptophan. The D gene is left open where the match is weak. Some rows have no size entry. The others give once, few or many, or a class for an expanded clone.

V	J	D	size	DNA	CDR3
TRBV7-2	TRBJ1-3	.	once	TGTGCCAGCAGCTTAGGCAGGGTACGCTCTGGAAACACCATATATTTT	CASSLGRVRSGNTIYF
TRBV10-3	TRBJ2-1	TRBD1	.	TGTGCCATCCGGGACAGGGATTTAAGACAGTTCTTC	CAIRDRDLRQFF
TRBV9	TRBJ1-4	.	.	TGTGCCAGCAGCCCGCAGGAGGCTGGTGAAAAACTGTTTTTT	CASSPQEAGEKLFF
TRBV9	TRBJ1-1	.	.	TGTGCCAGCAGCGTAGAGGCGTCAGGGATGTACACTGAAGCTTTCTTT	CASSVEASGMYTEAFF
TRBV7-3	TRBJ1-2	.	.	TGTGCCAGCAGCCTTACCGGGTTAGAAGACAGCTATGGCTACACCTTC	CASSLTGLEDSYGYTF
TRBV6-5	TRBJ2-7	.	.	TGTGCCAGCAGGTCGCTCCCGGGTCCTAGTTACGAGCAGTACTTC	CASRSLPGPSYEQYF
TRBV11-2	TRBJ2-1	TRBD2	once	TGTGCCAGCAGCCGCTCGGCTAGCGGGAGCTCCTACAATGAGCAGTTCTTC	CASSRSASGSSYNEQFF
TRBV18	TRBJ2-2	.	.	TGTGCCAGCTCACCCTACACCGGGGAGCTGTTTTTT	CASSPYTGELFF
TRBV5-6	TRBJ1-4	.	once	TGTGCCAGCAGCTTAGTAGGGAGTAGCAAGAATGAAAAACTGTTTTTT	CASSLVGSSKNEKLFF
TRBV5-1	TRBJ1-1	.	.	TGCGCCAGCGCCTACGAAACAGGATACACTGAAGCTTTCTTT	CASAYETGYTEAFF
TRBV28	TRBJ1-1	.	.	TGTGCCAGCAGTTTAGAAAGGGCGGGGTTGAACACTGAAGCTTTCTTT	CASSLERAGLNTEAFF
TRBV12-3/TRBV12-4	TRBJ1-3	.	.	TGTGCCAGCAGTTTGCAGGGAAACACCATATATTTT	CASSLQGNTIYF
TRBV10-3	TRBJ2-5	TRBD2	.	TGTGCCATCAGTGAGTTGGGGCTAGCGGGGGAGACCCAGTACTTC	CAISELGLAGETQYF
TRBV19	TRBJ2-5	.	once	TGTGCCAGTAACGGGGGGCGTGGAGAGACCCAGTACTTC	CASNGGRGETQYF
TRBV3-1/TRBV3-2	TRBJ1-4	.	once	TGTGCCAGCAGCCAAGTCTTTCAGGGTCTTAATGAAAAACTGTTTTTT	CASSQVFQGLNEKLFF
TRBV12-5	TRBJ2-5	.	.	TGTGCTAGTGGGTCGGGTTTGGAGACCCAGTACTTC	CASGSGLETQYF
TRBV7-3	TRBJ2-3	TRBD2	.	TGTGCCAGCAGCCCGTTAGCGGGTGCTAGCACAGATACGCAGTATTTT	CASSPLAGASTDTQYF
TRBV5-1	TRBJ2-2	.	.	TGCGCCAGCAGCTTAAGTCGTCTAGCGATCGAGGAGCTGTTTTTT	CASSLSRLAIEELFF
TRBV5-1	TRBJ2-1	TRBD2	once	TGCGCCAGCAGCGGGGGACTAGCGGTCTACAATGAGCAGTTCTTC	CASSGGLAVYNEQFF
TRBV19	TRBJ1-2	.	.	TGTGCCAGTAGTTTTCGACAGGATCAGGTCGGTGGCTACACCTTC	CASSFRQDQVGGYTF
TRBV6-2/TRBV6-3	TRBJ1-5	.	.	TGTGCCAGCAGTTTGGAACCTCCGGGGCCCCAGCATTTT	CASSLEPPGPQHF
TRBV19	TRBJ1-2	.	once	TGTGCCAGTAGTATAGGGGCTTACTATGGCTACACCTTC	CASSIGAYYGYTF
TRBV5-4	TRBJ2-7	TRBD1	.	TGTGCCAGCAGCAGGGGGACAGGGTACGAGCAGTACTTC	CASSRGTGYEQYF
TRBV18	TRBJ2-1	.	few	TGTGCCAGCTCACCATCACGGGACAATGAGCAGTTCTTC	CASSPSRDNEQFF
TRBV11-2	TRBJ1-1	TRBD1	few	TGTGCCAGCAGCTCCCGGACAGGGGGCTTGCACACTGAAGCTTTCTTT	CASSSRTGGLHTEAFF
TRBV9	TRBJ1-4	.	.	TGTGCCAGCAGCGTAGCGGCAGGGAGGGAAAAACTGTTTTTT	CASSVAAGREKLFF
TRBV19	TRBJ1-6	.	.	TGTGCCAGTAGTAGAGGATACAATTCACCCCTCCACTTT	CASSRGYNSPLHF
TRBV5-1	TRBJ2-5	TRBD2	.	TGCGCCAGCAGCCAAGGGACTAGCGGGAGTCGAGAGACCCAGTACTTC	CASSQGTSGSRETQYF
TRBV29-1	TRBJ1-2	TRBD1	.	TGCAGCGTTGTCCGGGGACAGGGGGCCGGCTATGGCTACACCTTC	CSVVRGQGAGYGYTF
TRBV9	TRBJ1-3	.	.	TGTGCCAGCAGCGTAGGGCCTGGAAACACCATATATTTT	CASSVGPGNTIYF
TRBV24-1	TRBJ2-5	.	.	TGTGCCACCAGTGATCCGCAAGAGACCCAGTACTTC	CATSDPQETQYF
TRBV5-1	TRBJ2-1	TRBD1	.	TGCGCCAGCAGCTTGGACAGGGGAAATGAGCAGTTCTTC	CASSLDRGNEQFF
TRBV27	TRBJ1-5	.	.	TGTGCCAGCAGTTTTTCCTCTGATCAGCCCCAGCATTTT	CASSFSSDQPQHF
TRBV5-1	TRBJ2-5	.	.	TGCGCCAGCAGCTTGGTTTCGGACCAAGAGACCCAGTACTTC	CASSLVSDQETQYF
TRBV28	TRBJ1-3	.	few	TGTGCCAGCAGTTTATATCGAGGGCAAGGAAACACCATATATTTT	CASSLYRGQGNTIYF
TRBV9	TRBJ2-1	TRBD2	.	TGTGCCAGCAGCGTTGCCCCCACCGCTAGCGGGAGGAATGAGCAGTTCTTC	CASSVAPTASGRNEQFF
TRBV15	TRBJ2-2	TRBD2	few	TGTGCCACCAGCAAAACCCCCAGCGCGGGAGACACCGGGGAGCTGTTTTTT	CATSKTPSAGDTGELFF
TRBV6-5	TRBJ2-5	.	.	TGTGCCAGCTCCTCGGGTGGGTCCCAAGAGACCCAGTACTTC	CASSSGGSQETQYF
TRBV25-1	TRBJ2-3	.	.	TGTGCCAGCAGTGATCTGAGAACGGGAGTTTTGACAGATACGCAGTATTTT	CASSDLRTGVLTDTQYF
TRBV2	TRBJ1-6	.	.	TGTGCCAGCCACTCGTCGAATAATTCACCCCTCCACTTT	CASHSSNNSPLHF
TRBV20-1	TRBJ2-4	.	.	TGCAGTGCTAGTAATAGACTAGCCAAAAACATTCAGTACTTC	CSASNRLAKNIQYF
TRBV9	TRBJ1-1	.	.	TGTGCCAGCAGCGTAGGATCGCCCGGGGGCACTGAAGCTTTCTTT	CASSVGSPGGTEAFF
TRBV3-1/TRBV3-2	TRBJ1-5	TRBD1	.	TGTGCCAGCAGCCAACAGGGGGCCGGTCAGCCCCAGCATTTT	CASSQQGAGQPQHF
TRBV5-8	TRBJ2-1	TRBD2	.	TGTGCCAGCAATAGAGGGAGGGACTACAATGAGCAGTTCTTC	CASNRGRDYNEQFF
TRBV7-9	TRBJ1-1	.	.	TGTGCCAGCCTGACGGGAGCATTGAACACTGAAGCTTTCTTT	CASLTGALNTEAFF
TRBV11-2	TRBJ2-1	.	.	TGTGCCAGCAGCTTGTTAGGACTTTACTACAATGAGCAGTTCTTC	CASSLLGLYYNEQFF
TRBV7-9	TRBJ1-1	TRBD1	.	TGTGCCAGCAGCTTAGAATCAACAGGGGTGAACACTGAAGCTTTCTTT	CASSLESTGVNTEAFF
TRBV18	TRBJ1-2	TRBD1	.	TGTGCCAGCTCTCCAGACAGGGCCTATGGCTACACCTTC	CASSPDRAYGYTF
TRBV18	TRBJ2-4	TRBD1	.	TGTGCCAGCTCACCCGTCTTAAAAGGACAGGGGCCAGCCAAAAACATTCAGTACTTC	CASSPVLKGQGPAKNIQYF